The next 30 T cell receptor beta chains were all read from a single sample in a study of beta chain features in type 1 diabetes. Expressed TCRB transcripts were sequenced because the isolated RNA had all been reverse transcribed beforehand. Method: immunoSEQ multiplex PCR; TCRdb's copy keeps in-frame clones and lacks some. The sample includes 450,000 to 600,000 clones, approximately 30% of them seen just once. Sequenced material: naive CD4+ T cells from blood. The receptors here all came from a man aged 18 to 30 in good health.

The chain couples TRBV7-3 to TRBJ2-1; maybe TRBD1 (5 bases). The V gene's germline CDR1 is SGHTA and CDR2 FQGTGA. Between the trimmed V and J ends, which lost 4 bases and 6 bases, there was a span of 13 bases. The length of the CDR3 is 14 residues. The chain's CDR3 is CASSWTRNSNEQFF. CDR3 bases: TGTGCCAGCAGCTGGACAAGGAATAGCAATGAGCAGTTCTTC.

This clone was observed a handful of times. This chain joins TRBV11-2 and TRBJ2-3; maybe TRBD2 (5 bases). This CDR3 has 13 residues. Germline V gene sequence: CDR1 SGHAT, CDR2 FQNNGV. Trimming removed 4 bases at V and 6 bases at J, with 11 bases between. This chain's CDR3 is CASSYVSGDTQYF. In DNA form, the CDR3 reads TGTGCCAGCAGCTATGTATCGGGGGATACGCAGTATTTT.

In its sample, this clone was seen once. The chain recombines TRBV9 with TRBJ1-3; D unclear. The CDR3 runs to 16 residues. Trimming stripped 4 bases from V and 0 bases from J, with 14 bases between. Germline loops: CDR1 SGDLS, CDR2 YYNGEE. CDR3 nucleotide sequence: TGTGCCAGCAGCCCCAGGACTAGCTTCTCTGGAAACACCATATATTTT. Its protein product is CASSPRTSFSGNTIYF.

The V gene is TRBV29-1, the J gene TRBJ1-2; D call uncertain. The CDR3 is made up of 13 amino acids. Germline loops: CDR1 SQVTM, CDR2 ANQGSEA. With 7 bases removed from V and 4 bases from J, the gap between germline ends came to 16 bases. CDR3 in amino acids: CSGQPDESYGYTF. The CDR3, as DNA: TGCAGCGGCCAACCCGATGAGTCCTATGGCTACACCTTC.

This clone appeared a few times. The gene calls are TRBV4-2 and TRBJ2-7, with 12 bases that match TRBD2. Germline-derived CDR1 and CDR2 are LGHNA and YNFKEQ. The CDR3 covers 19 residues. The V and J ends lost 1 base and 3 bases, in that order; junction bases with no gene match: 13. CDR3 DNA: TGTGCCAGCAGCCAAGCGGCTAGCGGGAGGGGACGTCTTAGCTACGAGCAGTACTTC. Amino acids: CASSQAASGRGRLSYEQYF.

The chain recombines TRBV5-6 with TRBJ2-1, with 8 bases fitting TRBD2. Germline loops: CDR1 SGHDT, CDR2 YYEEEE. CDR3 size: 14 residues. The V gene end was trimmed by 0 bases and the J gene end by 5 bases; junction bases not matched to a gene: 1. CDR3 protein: CASSLVGRDNEQFF. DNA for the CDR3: TGTGCCAGCAGCTTGGTCGGGAGGGACAATGAGCAGTTCTTC.

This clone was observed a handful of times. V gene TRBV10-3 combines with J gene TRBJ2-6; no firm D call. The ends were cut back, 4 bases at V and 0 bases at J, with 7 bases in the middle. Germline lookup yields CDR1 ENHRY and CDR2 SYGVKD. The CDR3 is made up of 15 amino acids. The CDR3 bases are TGTGCCATCAGTGCCCAGTCCTCTGGGGCCAACGTCCTGACTTTC. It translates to CAISAQSSGANVLTF.

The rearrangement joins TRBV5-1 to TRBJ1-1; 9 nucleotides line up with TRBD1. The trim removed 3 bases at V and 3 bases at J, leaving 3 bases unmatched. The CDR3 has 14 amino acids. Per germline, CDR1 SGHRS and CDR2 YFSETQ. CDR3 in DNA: TGCGCCAGCAGCTGGGACAGGGTGGACACTGAAGCTTTCTTT. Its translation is CASSWDRVDTEAFF.

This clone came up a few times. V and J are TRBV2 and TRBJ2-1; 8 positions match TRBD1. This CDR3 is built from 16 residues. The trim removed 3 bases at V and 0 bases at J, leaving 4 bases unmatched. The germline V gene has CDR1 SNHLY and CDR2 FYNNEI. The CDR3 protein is CASSDLDRASYNEQFF. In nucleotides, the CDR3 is TGTGCCAGCAGTGATCTGGACAGGGCCTCCTACAATGAGCAGTTCTTC.

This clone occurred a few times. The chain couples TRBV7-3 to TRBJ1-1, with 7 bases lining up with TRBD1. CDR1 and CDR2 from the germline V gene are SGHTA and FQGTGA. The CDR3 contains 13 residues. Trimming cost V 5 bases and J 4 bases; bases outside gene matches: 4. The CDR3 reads CASSKQGTTEAFF. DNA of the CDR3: TGTGCCAGCAGCAAACAGGGGACCACTGAAGCTTTCTTT.

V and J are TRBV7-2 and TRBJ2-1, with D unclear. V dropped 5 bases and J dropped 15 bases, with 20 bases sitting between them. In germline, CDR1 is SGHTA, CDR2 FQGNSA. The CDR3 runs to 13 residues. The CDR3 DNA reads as TGTGCCAGCAGCCCCTACGTCACGCCTAACGCGTTCTTC. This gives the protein CASSPYVTPNAFF.

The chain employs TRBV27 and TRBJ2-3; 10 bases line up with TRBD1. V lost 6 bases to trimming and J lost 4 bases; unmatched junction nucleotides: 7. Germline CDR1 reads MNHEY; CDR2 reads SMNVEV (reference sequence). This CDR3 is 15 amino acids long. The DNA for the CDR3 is TGTGCCAGCAGATCTGACAGGGGGCGCCCAGATACGCAGTATTTT. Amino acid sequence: CASRSDRGRPDTQYF.

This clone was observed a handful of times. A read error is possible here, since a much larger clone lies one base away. CDR3 in DNA: TGTGCCAGCAGCCTCTACAATGAGCAGTTCTTC. The encoded protein is CASSLYNEQFF. The rearrangement joins TRBV14 to TRBJ2-1; D gene ambiguous. Germline V gene lookup returns CDR1 SGHDN and CDR2 FVKESK. This CDR3 comprises 11 residues. The V end was cut by 4 bases, the J end by 3 bases, with 1 base between.

The CDR3 region has the DNA TGTGCCAGCGAAGTTCGGCCGGTTCCTAATGAAAAACTGTTTTTT. Translating it yields CASEVRPVPNEKLFF. The chain links TRBV2 to TRBJ1-4; D is unresolved. The ends were cut back, 8 bases at V and 3 bases at J, with 16 bases in the middle. Germline V lookup: CDR1 SNHLY, CDR2 FYNNEI. The CDR3 consists of 15 residues. Filled out from reference TRBV2 and TRBJ1-4, the complete variable domain reads EPEVTQTPSHQVTQMGQEVILRCVPISNHLYFYWYRQILGQKVEFLVSFYNNEISEKSEIFDDQFSVERPDGSNFTLKIRSTKLEDSAMYFCASEVRPVPNEKLFFGSGTQLSVL.

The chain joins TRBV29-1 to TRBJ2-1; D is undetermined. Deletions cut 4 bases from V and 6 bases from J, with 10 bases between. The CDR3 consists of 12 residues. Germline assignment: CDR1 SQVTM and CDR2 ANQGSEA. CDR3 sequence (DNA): TGCAGCGTTGCCCTTTTAGGCAATGAGCAGTTCTTC. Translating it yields CSVALLGNEQFF.

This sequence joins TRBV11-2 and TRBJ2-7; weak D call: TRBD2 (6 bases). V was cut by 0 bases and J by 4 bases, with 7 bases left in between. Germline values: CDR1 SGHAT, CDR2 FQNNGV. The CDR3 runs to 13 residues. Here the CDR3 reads CASSLDGGYEQYF. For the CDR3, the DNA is TGTGCCAGCAGCTTAGATGGGGGGTACGAGCAGTACTTC.

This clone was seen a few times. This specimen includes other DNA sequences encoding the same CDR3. In DNA form, the CDR3 reads TGTGCCAGCAGCTTATCCGATACGCAGTATTTT. Translated, it gives CASSLSDTQYF. The chain is built from TRBV7-9 and TRBJ2-3; D uncertain. V shed 2 bases and J shed 6 bases, with 3 bases lying between them. This CDR3 contains 11 residues. Germline CDR1 is SEHNR and CDR2 is FQNEAQ (reference sequence).

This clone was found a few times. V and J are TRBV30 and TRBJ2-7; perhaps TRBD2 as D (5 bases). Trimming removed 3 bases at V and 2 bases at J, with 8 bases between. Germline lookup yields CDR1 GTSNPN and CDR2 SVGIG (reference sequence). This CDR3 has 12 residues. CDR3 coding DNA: TGTGCCTGGAGGGACTTCGCCTACGAGCAGTACTTC. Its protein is CAWRDFAYEQYF. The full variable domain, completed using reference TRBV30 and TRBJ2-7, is SQTIHQWPATLVQPVGSPLSLECTVEGTSNPNLYWYRQAAGRGLQLLFYSVGIGQISSEVPQNLSASRPQDRQFILSSKKLLLSDSGFYLCAWRDFAYEQYFGPGTRLTVT.

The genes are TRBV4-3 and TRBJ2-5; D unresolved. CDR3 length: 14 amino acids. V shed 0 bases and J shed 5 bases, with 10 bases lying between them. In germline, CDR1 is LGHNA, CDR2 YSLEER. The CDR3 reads CASSQEASWETQYF. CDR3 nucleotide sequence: TGCGCCAGCAGCCAAGAAGCTTCTTGGGAGACCCAGTACTTC.

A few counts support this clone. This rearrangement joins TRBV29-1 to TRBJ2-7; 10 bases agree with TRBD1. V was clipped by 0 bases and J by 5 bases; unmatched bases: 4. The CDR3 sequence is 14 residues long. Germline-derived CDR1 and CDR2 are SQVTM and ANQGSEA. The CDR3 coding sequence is TGCAGCGTTGAAGAGGGGACAGGGGACAACGAGCAGTACTTC. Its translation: CSVEEGTGDNEQYF.

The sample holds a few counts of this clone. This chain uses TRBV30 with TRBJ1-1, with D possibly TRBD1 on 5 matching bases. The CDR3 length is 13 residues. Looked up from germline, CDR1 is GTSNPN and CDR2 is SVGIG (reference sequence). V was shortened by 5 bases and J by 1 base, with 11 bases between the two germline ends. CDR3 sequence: CAWVRAPNTEAFF. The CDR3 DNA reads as TGTGCCTGGGTCAGGGCACCGAACACTGAAGCTTTCTTT.

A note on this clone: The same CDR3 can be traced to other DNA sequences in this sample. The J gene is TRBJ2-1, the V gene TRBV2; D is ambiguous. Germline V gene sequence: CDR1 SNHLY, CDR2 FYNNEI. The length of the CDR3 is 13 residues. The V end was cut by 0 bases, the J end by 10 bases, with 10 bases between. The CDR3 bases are TGTGCCAGCAGTGAAGCGCGCGAAGGGGAGCAGTTCTTC. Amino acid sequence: CASSEAREGEQFF. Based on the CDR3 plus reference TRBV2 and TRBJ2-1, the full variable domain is EPEVTQTPSHQVTQMGQEVILRCVPISNHLYFYWYRQILGQKVEFLVSFYNNEISEKSEIFDDQFSVERPDGSNFTLKIRSTKLEDSAMYFCASSEAREGEQFFGPGTRLTVL.

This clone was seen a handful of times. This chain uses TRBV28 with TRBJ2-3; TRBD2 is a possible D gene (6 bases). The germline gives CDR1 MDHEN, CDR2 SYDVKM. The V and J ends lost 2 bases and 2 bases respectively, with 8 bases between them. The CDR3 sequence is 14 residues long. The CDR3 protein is CASSLLATTDTQYF. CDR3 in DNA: TGTGCCAGCAGTTTACTAGCGACCACAGATACGCAGTATTTT.

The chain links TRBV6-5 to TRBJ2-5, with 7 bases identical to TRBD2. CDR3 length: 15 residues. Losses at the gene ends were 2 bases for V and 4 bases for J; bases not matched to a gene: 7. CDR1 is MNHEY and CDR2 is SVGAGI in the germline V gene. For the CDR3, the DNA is TGTGCCAGCAGTTACGGCCAGGGAGGGATAGAGACCCAGTACTTC. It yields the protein CASSYGQGGIETQYF.

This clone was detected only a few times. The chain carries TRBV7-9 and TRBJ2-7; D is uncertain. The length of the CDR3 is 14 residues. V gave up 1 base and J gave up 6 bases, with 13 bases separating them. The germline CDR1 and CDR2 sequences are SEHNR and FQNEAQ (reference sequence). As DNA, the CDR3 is TGTGCCAGCAGCTTAGTTCCGGCCCCAAGCGAGCAGTACTTC. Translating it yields CASSLVPAPSEQYF.

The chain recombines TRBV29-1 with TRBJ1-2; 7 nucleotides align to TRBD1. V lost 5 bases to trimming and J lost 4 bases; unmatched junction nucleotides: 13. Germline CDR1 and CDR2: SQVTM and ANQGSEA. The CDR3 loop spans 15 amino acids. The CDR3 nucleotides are TGCAGCGTTCGGGACAGAGGCCCTAGCGGCTATGGCTACACCTTC. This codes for CSVRDRGPSGYGYTF.

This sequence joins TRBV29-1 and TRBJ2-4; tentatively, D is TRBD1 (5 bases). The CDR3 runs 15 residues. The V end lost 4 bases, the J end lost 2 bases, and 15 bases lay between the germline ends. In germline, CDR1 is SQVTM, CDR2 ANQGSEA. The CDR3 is CSVAVRAAPKNIQYF. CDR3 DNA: TGCAGCGTTGCAGTCAGGGCTGCGCCCAAAAACATTCAGTACTTC. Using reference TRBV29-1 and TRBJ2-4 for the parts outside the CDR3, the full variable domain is SAVISQKPSRDICQRGTSLTIQCQVDSQVTMMFWYRQQPGQSLTLIATANQGSEATYESGFVIDKFPISRPNLTFSTLTVSNMSPEDSSIYLCSVAVRAAPKNIQYFGAGTRLSVL.

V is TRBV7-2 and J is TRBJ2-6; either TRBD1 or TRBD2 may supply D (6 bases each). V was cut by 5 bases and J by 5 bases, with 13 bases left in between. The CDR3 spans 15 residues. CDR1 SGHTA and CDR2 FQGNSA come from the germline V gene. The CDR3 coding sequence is TGTGCCAGCAGCGGAAGGGGGGCTAGGGCCAACGTCCTGACTTTC. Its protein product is CASSGRGARANVLTF.

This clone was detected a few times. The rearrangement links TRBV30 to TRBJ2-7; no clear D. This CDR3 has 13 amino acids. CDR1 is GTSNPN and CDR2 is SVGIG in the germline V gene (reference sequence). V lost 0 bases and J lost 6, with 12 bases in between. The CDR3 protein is CAWSVRQYGEQYF. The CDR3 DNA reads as TGTGCCTGGAGTGTCAGGCAGTATGGCGAGCAGTACTTC.

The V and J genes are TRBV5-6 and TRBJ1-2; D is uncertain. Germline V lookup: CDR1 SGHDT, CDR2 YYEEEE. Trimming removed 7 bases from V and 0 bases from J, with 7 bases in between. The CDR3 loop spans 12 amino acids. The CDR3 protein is CASGIANYGYTF. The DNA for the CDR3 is TGTGCCAGCGGTATTGCTAACTATGGCTACACCTTC.